The 3 T cell receptor beta chains listed next were all sequenced from one sample in a study of blood T cell repertoires in COVID-19. Here immunoSEQ multiplex PCR was the method, and the copy in TCRdb shows in-frame clones only, minus some. The repertoire holds around 9,200 clones, with approximately 87% as singletons. The specimen sequenced was peripheral blood. These receptors were obtained from a man aged 55-75 years with acute or convalescent COVID-19.

This clone showed up just once. V usage is TRBV2 and J usage is TRBJ2-1, with D hard to call. Germline CDR1 reads SNHLY; CDR2 reads FYNNEI. The V end was cut by 1 base, the J end by 6 bases, with 13 bases between. This CDR3 comprises 15 residues. The CDR3 reads CASSEGIRLRNEQFF. The CDR3 nucleotides read TGTGCCAGCAGTGAAGGAATTAGATTACGCAATGAGCAGTTCTTC. The variable domain in full, completed from reference TRBV2 and TRBJ2-1, reads EPEVTQTPSHQVTQMGQEVILRCVPISNHLYFYWYRQILGQKVEFLVSFYNNEISEKSEIFDDQFSVERPDGSNFTLKIRSTKLEDSAMYFCASSEGIRLRNEQFFGPGTRLTVL.

This clone was seen a single time. The V and J genes are TRBV5-1 and TRBJ1-4; 9 bases fit TRBD1. The V and J ends lost 4 bases and 8 bases, in that order; junction bases with no gene match: 6. Per germline, CDR1 SGHRS and CDR2 YFSETQ. CDR3 length: 14 residues. The CDR3 sequence: CASSPGQGREKLFF. The DNA for the CDR3 is TGCGCCAGCAGCCCGGGACAGGGCCGGGAAAAACTGTTTTTT.

The rearrangement joins TRBV7-2 to TRBJ2-1; TRBD2 aligns across 7 bases. Germline CDR1 reads SGHTA; CDR2 reads FQGNSA. The CDR3 sequence is 16 residues long. Trimming removed 3 bases from V and 9 bases from J; junction bases left unmatched: 14. The CDR3 coding sequence is TGTGCCAGCAGCTTTAGGGAGGTAGTGCGGGAGTCTGAGCAGTTCTTC. It encodes CASSFREVVRESEQFF.